A single sample gave rise to the 10 T cell receptor beta chains below, sequenced in a study of sequential checkpoint blockade in melanoma. The repertoire was sequenced with immunoSEQ multiplex PCR; TCRdb's copy has only in-frame clones and lacks some. The table includes 15,000 to 20,000 clones, over 70% detected once. The treatment is: randomized to nivolumab then ipilimumab (arm A) or the reverse (arm B). The source was CD8+ T cells sorted from blood (inferred from file names), collected from a patient given nivolumab and ipilimumab in sequence. The receptors shown here come from a human donor with melanoma.

The genes are TRBV6-6 and TRBJ1-1, with 7 bases fitting TRBD1. The CDR3 is 15 amino acids. Germline lookup yields CDR1 MNHNY and CDR2 SVGAGI (reference sequence). V lost 8 bases to trimming and J lost 7 bases; unmatched junction nucleotides: 16. The CDR3 reads CASYIRDSPVGEAFF. Here the CDR3 DNA reads TGTGCCAGCTATATCCGGGACAGCCCTGTAGGTGAAGCTTTCTTT.

V and J are TRBV9 and TRBJ1-4, with 7 bases matching TRBD1. This CDR3 contains 15 residues. Trimming cost V 4 bases and J 5 bases; bases outside gene matches: 8. Per the germline V gene, CDR1 is SGDLS and CDR2 is YYNGEE. The CDR3 region is CASSPRDSLNEKLFF. The CDR3 region has the DNA TGTGCCAGCAGCCCCAGGGACAGCTTAAATGAAAAACTGTTTTTT.

The chain uses TRBV5-1 and TRBJ2-2, with 11 bases lining up with TRBD2. V shed 1 base, J shed 3 bases, and the junction held 8 bases outside the gene matches. Germline lookup yields CDR1 SGHRS and CDR2 YFSETQ. The CDR3 is 18 residues long. CDR3 DNA sequence: TGCGCCAGCAGCTTGTGGTTAGCGGGAGGGCCGGACACCGGGGAGCTGTTTTTT. Translated, it gives CASSLWLAGGPDTGELFF.

This rearrangement joins TRBV30 to TRBJ1-1; a weak D match, TRBD1 (6 bases). The CDR3 is made up of 13 amino acids. Germline V gene data show CDR1 as GTSNPN and CDR2 as SVGIG (reference sequence). V shed 3 bases and J shed 1 base, with 9 bases lying between them. The CDR3 region has the DNA TGTGCCTGGAGCCCGACAGGGAACACTGAAGCTTTCTTT. Amino acids: CAWSPTGNTEAFF.

The CDR3 region has the DNA TGCGCCAGCAGCTTGGACAGGGCCTACGAGCAGTACTTC. Amino acid sequence: CASSLDRAYEQYF. The chain couples TRBV5-1 to TRBJ2-7, with D tentatively TRBD1 (6 bases). Germline lookup yields CDR1 SGHRS and CDR2 YFSETQ. The CDR3 length is 13 residues. Trimming shortened V by 0 bases and J by 2 bases, and 6 bases separated the two germline ends.

The sample holds one count of this clone. Written as DNA, the CDR3 is TGTGCCAGCAGTTTATCCGGGGATGTGGGTGGCTACACCTTC. Translated, it gives CASSLSGDVGGYTF. The chain couples TRBV28 to TRBJ1-2; D is undetermined. Germline V CDR1 and CDR2: MDHEN, SYDVKM. This CDR3 is 14 amino acids long. The V gene lost 1 base and the J gene lost 7 bases, with 13 bases spanning the gap.

The chain has TRBV10-3 and TRBJ1-2, with no clear D. Looked up from germline, CDR1 is ENHRY and CDR2 is SYGVKD. V lost 7 bases to trimming and J lost 4 bases, with 13 bases between them. The CDR3 runs to 13 residues. The CDR3 DNA sequence: TGTGCCATCACGACATCGGGAGTCTATGGCTACACCTTC. Protein product: CAITTSGVYGYTF.

The chain employs TRBV7-9 and TRBJ1-5; 9 bases fit TRBD1. CDR1 and CDR2 (germline): SEHNR, FQNEAQ (reference sequence). This CDR3 is 14 amino acids long. V shed 5 bases, J shed 6 bases, and the junction held 5 bases outside the gene matches. CDR3 region: CASSTQGAGQPQHF. The CDR3 DNA follows: TGTGCCAGCAGCACACAGGGGGCTGGTCAGCCCCAGCATTTT.

This clone was detected a few times. V usage is TRBV9 and J usage is TRBJ2-7; a weak D match, TRBD1 (6 bases). Germline loops: CDR1 SGDLS, CDR2 YYNGEE. Trimming pared 0 bases from V and 2 bases from J, leaving 9 bases between. This CDR3 is 14 amino acids long. The CDR3 is CASSVEDSTYEQYF. The DNA for the CDR3 is TGTGCCAGCAGCGTAGAGGACAGCACCTACGAGCAGTACTTC.

By its share, this clone is medium-sized (0.01 to 0.1%). Sequence at one end of the junction differs from germline and may be a read error. V and J are TRBV6-6 and TRBJ1-2; TRBD1 aligns across 8 bases. The CDR3 has 12 amino acids. Germline V CDR1 and CDR2: MNHNY, SVGAGI (reference sequence). In DNA, the CDR3 is TGTGCCAGCAGTCCAGTCGGACAGGGAGGATCCTTC. This encodes CASSPVGQGGSF.